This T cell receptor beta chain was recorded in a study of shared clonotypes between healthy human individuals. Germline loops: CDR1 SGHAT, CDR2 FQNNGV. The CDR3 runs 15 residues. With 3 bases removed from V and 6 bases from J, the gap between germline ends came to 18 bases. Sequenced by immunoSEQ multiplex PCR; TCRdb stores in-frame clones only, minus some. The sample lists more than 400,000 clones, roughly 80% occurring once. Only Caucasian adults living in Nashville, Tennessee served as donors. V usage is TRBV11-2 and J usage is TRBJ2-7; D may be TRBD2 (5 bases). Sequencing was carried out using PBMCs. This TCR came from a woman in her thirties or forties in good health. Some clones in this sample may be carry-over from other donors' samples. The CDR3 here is CASSFSGATRAEQYF. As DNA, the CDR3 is TGTGCCAGCAGCTTTAGTGGCGCAACTAGAGCCGAGCAGTACTTC.